Below, 21 T cell receptor beta chains from the same sample are listed, as sequenced in a study of T cells in Graves' hyperthyroidism and ophthalmopathy. Amplified TCR beta CDR3 regions came from RNA transcripts. HTBI primers were employed in a first-round RT-PCR of the TCR CDR3. TCRdb redid the calling of the multiplex PCR reads with MiXCR, one entry per CDR3 protein. The sample has around 600,000 distinct CDR3 sequences; 45% are singletons. The sequenced sample consisted of peripheral blood or thyroid tissue (not recorded which). The receptors stem from an adult man with Graves' disease, either hyperthyroidism or ophthalmopathy (not recorded which).

On this clonotype itself: This may come from a read error, since a much larger clone is one base off. V gene TRBV20-1 combines with J gene TRBJ2-7; D not certain. Germline CDR1 reads DFQATT; CDR2 reads SNEGSKA (reference sequence). The CDR3 has 13 amino acids. The V end lost 3 bases, the J end lost 2 bases, and 11 bases lay between the germline ends. DNA of the CDR3: TGCAGTGCTAGTCACGGTTCAACCTACGAGCAGTACTTC. This codes for CSASHGSTYEQYF.

About this clonotype itself: One junction end disagrees with the germline gene, perhaps due to a read error. This chain links TRBV10-3 with TRBJ2-3; 7 nucleotides line up with TRBD2. The germline CDR1 and CDR2 sequences are ENHRY and SYGVKD. The CDR3 is 18 residues long. The CDR3, as DNA: TGTGCCAGCAGTGAGGCTACCCGACTAGCTGGGGCCACAGATACGCAGTATTTT. It yields the protein CASSEATRLAGATDTQYF.

The chain couples TRBV24-1 to TRBJ2-5; 9 bases are shared with TRBD1. The J segment lost 5 bases and the V segment lost 11 bases, leaving 11 bases of the junction unmatched. Germline values: CDR1 KGHDR, CDR2 SFDVKD. This CDR3 region has 14 residues. The CDR3 reads CASREGQGVETQYF. CDR3 sequence (DNA): TGTGCCAGCAGAGAGGGACAGGGCGTCGAGACCCAGTACTTC.

In its sample, this clonotype was seen a few times. V and J are TRBV7-2 and TRBJ1-2, with a weak D call TRBD1 (5 bases). The germline CDR1 and CDR2 sequences are SGHTA and FQGNSA. The germline V and J ends were trimmed by 5 bases and 4 bases, with 14 bases remaining between them. This CDR3 has 14 amino acids. The CDR3 protein is CASSRRDLLYGYTF. CDR3 coding DNA: TGTGCCAGCAGCCGCCGGGACTTACTCTATGGCTACACCTTC. Combining the CDR3 with reference TRBV7-2 and TRBJ1-2 gives the whole variable domain GAGVSQSPSNKVTEKGKDVELRCDPISGHTALYWYRQSLGQGLEFLIYFQGNSAPDKSGLPSDRFSAERTGGSVSTLTIQRTQQEDSAVYLCASSRRDLLYGYTFGSGTRLTVV.

This clonotype has more than one count but fewer than ten. J is TRBJ1-5 and V is TRBV24-1; 8 positions match TRBD1. Trimming cost V 9 bases and J 6 bases; bases outside gene matches: 3. Germline assignment: CDR1 KGHDR and CDR2 SFDVKD. This CDR3 is 12 amino acids long. In DNA, the CDR3 is TGTGCCACCCGGACAGGGAGTCAGCCCCAGCATTTT. Residues: CATRTGSQPQHF.

The sample holds many counts of this clonotype. The chain employs TRBV29-1 and TRBJ2-7; 8 bases map to TRBD1. Germline assignment: CDR1 SQVTM and CDR2 ANQGSEA. This CDR3 has 14 residues. V gave up 4 bases and J gave up 5 bases; unmatched junction bases: 10. The CDR3 DNA follows: TGCAGCGTTGCCCCGGACAGGGAGTCCCACGAGCAGTACTTC. This sequence encodes CSVAPDRESHEQYF.

This clonotype was counted ten times or more. The rearrangement uses TRBV6-1 and TRBJ1-1; D may be TRBD1 (5 bases). This CDR3 region has 13 residues. Trimming left V 6 bases short and J 0 bases short, with 8 bases between. Germline V gene data show CDR1 as MNHNS and CDR2 as SASEGT. CDR3 in DNA: TGTGCCAGCAGCCAGACAGTGAACACTGAAGCTTTCTTT. Its translation is CASSQTVNTEAFF.

This chain links TRBV19 with TRBJ1-1, with 7 bases identical to TRBD1. CDR1 LNHDA and CDR2 SQIVND come from the germline V gene (reference sequence). The CDR3 sequence is 12 residues long. J was trimmed by 3 bases and V by 8 bases; bases with no gene match: 3. CDR3 sequence (DNA): TGTGCCAGTCACAGGGGCGACACTGAAGCTTTCTTT. Translated: CASHRGDTEAFF.

This clonotype was seen a handful of times. The V and J genes are TRBV5-5 and TRBJ1-2; no clear D gene. V was cut by 2 bases and J by 3 bases, with 8 bases left in between. This CDR3 is built from 13 residues. The germline V gene has CDR1 SGHKS and CDR2 YYEKEE (reference sequence). This chain's CDR3 is CASSFARDYGYTF. The CDR3 bases are TGTGCCAGCAGCTTCGCTCGGGACTATGGCTACACCTTC.

The chain has TRBV7-6 and TRBJ2-5; D remains ambiguous. The CDR3 spans 16 residues. Germline assignment: CDR1 SGHVS and CDR2 FNYEAQ. Deletions cut 2 bases from V and 5 bases from J, with 18 bases between. CDR3 nucleotides: TGTGCCAGCAGCTTAACCGGCCGGAAGGGATACGAGACCCAGTACTTC. It codes for CASSLTGRKGYETQYF.

The rearrangement links TRBV7-8 to TRBJ2-7; D possibly uses TRBD1 or TRBD2 (7 bases each). Germline CDR1 and CDR2: SGHVS and FQNEAQ. The V end lost 7 bases, the J end lost 3 bases, and 16 bases lay between the germline ends. The CDR3 has 14 residues. CDR3 bases: TGTGCCAGCATCCAGGGGGGGGGAGTCTACGAGCAGTACTTC. As protein: CASIQGGGVYEQYF.

The chain employs TRBV9 and TRBJ2-7; either TRBD1 or TRBD2 may supply D (5 bases each). The germline V gene has CDR1 SGDLS and CDR2 YYNGEE. V was trimmed by 4 bases and J by 2 bases, leaving 16 bases between them. CDR3 length: 15 amino acids. The CDR3 loop is CASSQELGRPYEQYF. In nucleotides, the CDR3 is TGTGCCAGCAGCCAAGAGTTGGGACGGCCCTACGAGCAGTACTTC.

This clonotype has just a few counts. The chain links TRBV7-8 to TRBJ1-5; D unresolved. Germline CDR1 SGHVS, CDR2 FQNEAQ. This CDR3 region has 12 residues. Trimming cost V 6 bases and J 7 bases, with 10 bases left between them. The CDR3 reads CASSDWGQPQHF. The CDR3 region has the DNA TGTGCCAGCAGTGACTGGGGACAGCCCCAGCATTTT.

This clonotype was recorded at least ten times. The V call is TRBV7-2, the J call TRBJ1-6, with D hard to call. V shed 6 bases and J shed 5 bases, with 11 bases lying between them. This CDR3 has 14 amino acids. The V gene's germline CDR1 is SGHTA and CDR2 FQGNSA. Written as DNA, the CDR3 is TGTGCCAGCAGACTGAGGTCCAATAATTCACCCCTCCACTTT. Residues: CASRLRSNNSPLHF. Full variable domain (missing parts from reference TRBV7-2 and TRBJ1-6): GAGVSQSPSNKVTEKGKDVELRCDPISGHTALYWYRQSLGQGLEFLIYFQGNSAPDKSGLPSDRFSAERTGGSVSTLTIQRTQQEDSAVYLCASRLRSNNSPLHFGNGTRLTVT.

In its sample, this clonotype was seen a few times. The genes are TRBV7-6 and TRBJ1-2, with 9 positions matching TRBD1. Germline V gene sequence: CDR1 SGHVS, CDR2 FNYEAQ. CDR3 size: 15 residues. V was pared by 4 bases and J by 2 bases, with 5 bases of the junction left unmatched. The CDR3 reads CASSYRTGENYGYTF. CDR3 DNA: TGTGCCAGCAGCTACCGGACAGGGGAAAACTATGGCTACACCTTC.

The V and J genes are TRBV7-2 and TRBJ1-1; D ambiguous. From germline, CDR1 is SGHTA and CDR2 FQGNSA. Trimming pared 4 bases from V and 3 bases from J, leaving 6 bases between. This CDR3 contains 12 residues. CDR3 region: CASSYYDTEAFF. The CDR3 DNA follows: TGTGCCAGCAGCTACTACGACACTGAAGCTTTCTTT.

This clonotype was recorded a few times. The rearrangement uses TRBV2 and TRBJ1-2, with 10 bases matching TRBD1. The germline gives CDR1 SNHLY, CDR2 FYNNEI. The CDR3 length is 18 residues. Unmatched junction bases numbered 16, after V lost 5 bases and J lost 4 bases. CDR3: CASSYGGTGEYPTYGYTF. CDR3 coding DNA: TGTGCCAGCAGTTATGGCGGGACAGGGGAATACCCAACCTATGGCTACACCTTC.

This clonotype was picked up many times. The J gene is TRBJ2-5, the V gene TRBV19; TRBD2 agrees at 9 bases. Germline CDR1 LNHDA, CDR2 SQIVND (reference sequence). J gave up 7 bases and V 5 bases, and 8 bases lay outside the gene matches. This CDR3 has 14 amino acids. CDR3: CASSPGTSYGTQYF. The CDR3 nucleotides read TGTGCCAGTAGTCCCGGGACTAGCTATGGGACCCAGTACTTC. The full variable domain, completed using reference TRBV19 and TRBJ2-5, is DGGITQSPKYLFRKEGQNVTLSCEQNLNHDAMYWYRQDPGQGLRLIYYSQIVNDFQKGDIAEGYSVSREKKESFPLTVTSAQKNPTAFYLCASSPGTSYGTQYFGPGTRLLVL.

The chain has TRBV2 and TRBJ1-3; tentative D call: TRBD1 (6 bases). Between the trimmed V and J ends, which lost 1 base and 8 bases, there was a span of 15 bases. In germline, CDR1 is SNHLY, CDR2 FYNNEI. The CDR3 runs to 15 residues. CDR3: CASSEGGRRGYTIYF. In DNA form, the CDR3 reads TGTGCCAGCAGTGAAGGGGGGCGGCGTGGCTACACCATATATTTT. The variable domain in full, completed from reference TRBV2 and TRBJ1-3, reads EPEVTQTPSHQVTQMGQEVILRCVPISNHLYFYWYRQILGQKVEFLVSFYNNEISEKSEIFDDQFSVERPDGSNFTLKIRSTKLEDSAMYFCASSEGGRRGYTIYFGEGSWLTVV.

This clonotype was seen only a few times. The rearrangement uses TRBV7-9 and TRBJ2-7, with D maybe TRBD2 (6 bases). The CDR3 spans 13 residues. Germline V lookup: CDR1 SEHNR, CDR2 FQNEAQ (reference sequence). Trimming cost V 5 bases and J 6 bases, with 14 bases left between them. The CDR3 here is CASSQGLLGEQYF. Here the CDR3 DNA reads TGTGCCAGCAGCCAAGGACTACTGGGCGAGCAGTACTTC. Variable domain in full (rest from reference TRBV7-9 and TRBJ2-7): DTGVSQNPRHKITKRGQNVTFRCDPISEHNRLYWYRQTLGQGPEFLTYFQNEAQLEKSRLLSDRFSAERPKGSFSTLEIQRTEQGDSAMYLCASSQGLLGEQYFGPGTRLTVT.

The V gene is TRBV7-9, the J gene TRBJ2-7; 9 nucleotides match TRBD1. The CDR3 sequence is 15 residues long. Germline values: CDR1 SEHNR, CDR2 FQNEAQ (reference sequence). V gave up 3 bases and J gave up 3 bases; unmatched junction bases: 6. This CDR3 reads CASSFEQGANYEQYF. CDR3 nucleotide sequence: TGTGCCAGCAGCTTTGAACAGGGGGCAAACTACGAGCAGTACTTC.